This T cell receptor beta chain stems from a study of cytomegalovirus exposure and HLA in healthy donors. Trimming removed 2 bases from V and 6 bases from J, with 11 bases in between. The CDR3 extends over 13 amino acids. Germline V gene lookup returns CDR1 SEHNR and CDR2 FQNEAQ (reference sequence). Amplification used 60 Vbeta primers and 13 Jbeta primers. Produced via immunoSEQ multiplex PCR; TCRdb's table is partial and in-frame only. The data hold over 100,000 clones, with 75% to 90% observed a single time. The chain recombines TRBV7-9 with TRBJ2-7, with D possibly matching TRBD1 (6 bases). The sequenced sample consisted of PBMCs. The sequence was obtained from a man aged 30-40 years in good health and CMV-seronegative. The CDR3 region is CASSLSRGGEQYF. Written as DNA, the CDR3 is TGTGCCAGCAGCTTAAGCAGGGGTGGCGAGCAGTACTTC.